The rows below give T cell receptor beta chains drawn from one sample of a study of T-cell memory formation after mild COVID-19. Via MiXCR, TCRdb re-called the 5' RACE reads, giving one row per CDR3 protein. The data hold 250,000 to 300,000 distinct CDR3 sequences, with 15% to 20% observed a single time. The specimen was PBMCs or a T cell subset sorted from them (not recorded which). These TCRs come from a man in his late teens or twenties who had mild COVID-19 (a few samples of this study predate the infection). Cell type and time point are not known. Both conserved end residues are part of each CDR3. The order of the fields is J gene, D gene, V gene, clone size, CDR3 protein, CDR3 DNA. The D gene is left open where the match is weak. Clone size is given for some rows only: seen once, a few or many times, or a class if the clone is expanded.

j_call: TRBJ2-1
d_call: TRBD2
v_call: TRBV6-5
clone_size: NA
cdr3_aa: CASSYTGLAGYNEQFF
cdr3_nt: TGTGCCAGCAGTTACACGGGACTAGCGGGGTACAATGAGCAGTTCTTC

j_call: TRBJ1-2
d_call: NA
v_call: TRBV3-1
clone_size: few
cdr3_aa: CASTGKGRGYGYTF
cdr3_nt: TGTGCCAGCACCGGCAAGGGCCGGGGCTATGGCTACACCTTC

j_call: TRBJ1-6
d_call: NA
v_call: TRBV5-1
clone_size: few
cdr3_aa: CASSPRTASSYNSPLHF
cdr3_nt: TGCGCCAGCAGCCCCCGGACCGCTAGCTCCTATAATTCACCCCTCCACTTT

j_call: TRBJ1-4
d_call: NA
v_call: TRBV5-1
clone_size: few
cdr3_aa: CASSPTPGAEKLFF
cdr3_nt: TGCGCCAGCAGCCCCACGCCCGGGGCTGAAAAACTGTTTTTT

j_call: TRBJ2-1
d_call: TRBD1
v_call: TRBV27
clone_size: few
cdr3_aa: CASSLRDREGYEQFF
cdr3_nt: TGTGCCAGCAGTTTGAGGGACAGGGAGGGGTATGAGCAGTTCTTC

j_call: TRBJ2-2
d_call: TRBD1
v_call: TRBV12-5
clone_size: NA
cdr3_aa: CASGLGTGDTGELFF
cdr3_nt: TGTGCTAGTGGTTTGGGGACAGGGGACACCGGGGAGCTGTTTTTT

j_call: TRBJ1-6
d_call: NA
v_call: TRBV7-8
clone_size: NA
cdr3_aa: CASRARERSYNSPLHF
cdr3_nt: TGTGCCAGCAGGGCCAGGGAGAGGTCCTATAATTCACCCCTCCACTTT

j_call: TRBJ2-1
d_call: TRBD1
v_call: TRBV4-3
clone_size: few
cdr3_aa: CASSQDPRRDRVYNEQFF
cdr3_nt: TGCGCCAGCAGCCAGGATCCGCGACGGGACAGGGTTTACAATGAGCAGTTCTTC

j_call: TRBJ2-3
d_call: TRBD1
v_call: TRBV5-6
clone_size: once
cdr3_aa: CASSTPSTGDTDTQYF
cdr3_nt: TGTGCCAGCAGTACTCCGTCGACAGGGGATACGGATACGCAGTATTTT

j_call: TRBJ2-1
d_call: NA
v_call: TRBV12-5
clone_size: NA
cdr3_aa: CASDRDDEQFF
cdr3_nt: TGTGCTAGTGATAGAGACGATGAGCAGTTCTTC

j_call: TRBJ2-5
d_call: NA
v_call: TRBV3-1
clone_size: many
cdr3_aa: CASSQDQETQYF
cdr3_nt: TGCGCCAGCAGTCAGGACCAAGAGACCCAGTACTTC

j_call: TRBJ2-2
d_call: NA
v_call: TRBV10-1
clone_size: NA
cdr3_aa: CASSSGAWTGELFF
cdr3_nt: TGCGCCAGCAGTTCAGGGGCCTGGACCGGGGAGCTGTTTTTT

j_call: TRBJ2-3
d_call: TRBD2
v_call: TRBV5-1
clone_size: NA
cdr3_aa: CASSLARGGDTQYF
cdr3_nt: TGCGCCAGCAGCTTGGCGCGGGGGGGAGATACGCAGTATTTT

j_call: TRBJ2-5
d_call: NA
v_call: TRBV4-1
clone_size: few
cdr3_aa: CASSRDRTQYF
cdr3_nt: TGCGCCAGCAGCCGAGACAGGACCCAGTACTTC

j_call: TRBJ1-3
d_call: NA
v_call: TRBV5-1
clone_size: NA
cdr3_aa: CASSEDLFSGNTIYF
cdr3_nt: TGCGCCAGCAGCGAGGATCTTTTCTCTGGAAACACCATATATTTT

j_call: TRBJ2-3
d_call: TRBD1
v_call: TRBV7-8
clone_size: many
cdr3_aa: CASSSGTGADTQYF
cdr3_nt: TGTGCCAGCAGCTCCGGGACAGGGGCCGATACGCAGTATTTT

j_call: TRBJ2-2
d_call: TRBD1
v_call: TRBV4-3
clone_size: NA
cdr3_aa: CASSQGRGTGPGELFF
cdr3_nt: TGCGCCAGCAGCCAGGGACGAGGGACAGGGCCCGGGGAGCTGTTTTTT

j_call: TRBJ1-3
d_call: NA
v_call: TRBV20-1
clone_size: NA
cdr3_aa: CSASRRETGNTIYF
cdr3_nt: TGCAGTGCTAGTCGCAGGGAAACTGGAAACACCATATATTTT

j_call: TRBJ1-4
d_call: NA
v_call: TRBV4-3
clone_size: NA
cdr3_aa: CASSQGGRTREKLFF
cdr3_nt: TGCGCCAGCAGCCAAGGGGGGCGGACTCGAGAAAAACTGTTTTTT

j_call: TRBJ2-3
d_call: NA
v_call: TRBV6-5
clone_size: few
cdr3_aa: CASSYSGGRTDTQYF
cdr3_nt: TGTGCCAGCAGTTATAGTGGGGGGCGCACAGATACGCAGTATTTT

j_call: TRBJ2-3
d_call: NA
v_call: TRBV5-5
clone_size: many
cdr3_aa: CASRSRNRLLPDTQYF
cdr3_nt: TGTGCCAGCAGGAGCCGTAACAGGCTCTTACCAGATACGCAGTATTTT

j_call: TRBJ2-5
d_call: NA
v_call: TRBV7-9
clone_size: few
cdr3_aa: CASSTGTFSSQYF
cdr3_nt: TGTGCCAGCAGCACCGGGACGTTCTCCTCCCAGTACTTC

j_call: TRBJ1-2
d_call: NA
v_call: TRBV25-1
clone_size: few
cdr3_aa: CASSDSYYDYGYTF
cdr3_nt: TGTGCCAGCAGTGATTCGTATTACGACTATGGCTACACCTTC

j_call: TRBJ1-5
d_call: NA
v_call: TRBV5-8
clone_size: NA
cdr3_aa: CASSLEYGTRNQPQHF
cdr3_nt: TGTGCCAGCAGCTTGGAGTATGGGACGCGCAATCAGCCCCAGCATTTT

j_call: TRBJ2-7
d_call: TRBD1
v_call: TRBV12-3/TRBV12-4
clone_size: many
cdr3_aa: CASSPRQGASEQYF
cdr3_nt: TGTGCCAGCAGTCCCAGACAGGGGGCTAGCGAGCAGTACTTC

j_call: TRBJ2-1
d_call: NA
v_call: TRBV11-2
clone_size: few
cdr3_aa: CASSPIGLREQFF
cdr3_nt: TGTGCCAGCAGCCCCATTGGACTTCGGGAGCAGTTCTTC

j_call: TRBJ2-1
d_call: NA
v_call: TRBV30
clone_size: few
cdr3_aa: CAWSQGGPYNEQFF
cdr3_nt: TGTGCCTGGTCTCAGGGGGGTCCTTACAATGAGCAGTTCTTC

j_call: TRBJ2-1
d_call: TRBD2
v_call: TRBV4-2
clone_size: NA
cdr3_aa: CASSQGGLAGAPYNEQFF
cdr3_nt: TGTGCCAGCAGCCAAGGGGGACTAGCGGGGGCCCCCTACAATGAGCAGTTCTTC

j_call: TRBJ1-1
d_call: NA
v_call: TRBV11-1
clone_size: few
cdr3_aa: CASSFAGTLNTEAFF
cdr3_nt: TGTGCCAGCAGCTTTGCCGGGACCCTGAACACTGAAGCTTTCTTT

j_call: TRBJ2-2
d_call: NA
v_call: TRBV5-5
clone_size: few
cdr3_aa: CASSFRLMNTGELFF
cdr3_nt: TGTGCCAGCAGCTTTCGACTTATGAACACCGGGGAGCTGTTTTTT

j_call: TRBJ1-1
d_call: NA
v_call: TRBV5-4
clone_size: few
cdr3_aa: CASSPSGPLNTEAFF
cdr3_nt: TGTGCCAGCAGCCCGTCGGGACCGTTGAACACTGAAGCTTTCTTT

j_call: TRBJ2-1
d_call: NA
v_call: TRBV5-1
clone_size: few
cdr3_aa: CASSLSGLGNEQFF
cdr3_nt: TGCGCCAGCAGCTTGTCAGGATTAGGCAATGAGCAGTTCTTC

j_call: TRBJ2-2
d_call: NA
v_call: TRBV28
clone_size: few
cdr3_aa: CASSSEAGTFNTGELFF
cdr3_nt: TGTGCCAGCAGCTCAGAGGCCGGGACATTTAACACCGGGGAGCTGTTTTTT

j_call: TRBJ1-2
d_call: NA
v_call: TRBV28
clone_size: few
cdr3_aa: CASSLYTYGYTF
cdr3_nt: TGTGCCAGCAGTTTATACACCTATGGCTACACCTTC

j_call: TRBJ1-1
d_call: NA
v_call: TRBV7-3
clone_size: NA
cdr3_aa: CASSLMRAGNTEAFF
cdr3_nt: TGTGCCAGCAGCTTAATGAGGGCGGGGAACACTGAAGCTTTCTTT

j_call: TRBJ1-5
d_call: NA
v_call: TRBV20-1
clone_size: NA
cdr3_aa: CSAREGTSRLDQPQHF
cdr3_nt: TGCAGTGCTAGGGAAGGGACCTCCCGCCTAGATCAGCCCCAGCATTTT

j_call: TRBJ2-5
d_call: TRBD2
v_call: TRBV5-1
clone_size: NA
cdr3_aa: CASASGGGSKTQYF
cdr3_nt: TGCGCCAGCGCTTCCGGCGGGGGGTCTAAGACCCAGTACTTC